Shown below are 16 T cell receptor beta chains from a single sample sequenced in a study of radiation and T cells in renal cell carcinoma. Clones were sequenced by immunoSEQ multiplex PCR, and TCRdb holds only the in-frame ones, with some missing. Here the sample spans roughly 58,000 clones, 60% to 85% being singletons. Stated time point: blood 4 weeks post-SBRT, at nephrectomy. Treatment meaning: 15 Gy SBRT to primary tumor, nephrectomy 4 weeks later. The material sequenced was blood, taken from a patient whose treatment included radiotherapy and nephrectomy. The origin of the receptors is a man between 60 and 75 years old with renal cell carcinoma.

Written as DNA, the CDR3 is TGTGCCAGCAGCCCCAGGACTAGCGGGACTTGGCGCGGGGGAGAGACCCAGTACTTC. This gives the protein CASSPRTSGTWRGGETQYF. V usage is TRBV11-1 and J usage is TRBJ2-5; 12 nucleotides match TRBD2. In germline, CDR1 is SGHAT, CDR2 FQDESV (reference sequence). The CDR3 loop spans 19 amino acids. With 5 bases clipped from V and 4 bases from J, the junction kept 17 bases outside the gene matches.

V usage is TRBV5-6 and J usage is TRBJ1-4; D call uncertain. The CDR3 spans 18 residues. CDR1 is SGHDT, CDR2 YYEEEE, per germline. V was trimmed by 0 bases and J by 4 bases, leaving 19 bases between them. The CDR3 protein is CASSLAPNMRANNEKLFF. The CDR3 coding sequence is TGTGCCAGCAGCTTGGCACCCAACATGCGGGCCAATAATGAAAAACTGTTTTTT.

J is TRBJ1-2 and V is TRBV7-8, with D hard to call. The length of the CDR3 is 15 residues. V was clipped by 6 bases and J by 1 base, with 15 bases between them. Germline V CDR1 and CDR2: SGHVS, FQNEAQ. The CDR3 reads CASSYVGRDNYGYTF. CDR3 bases: TGTGCCAGCAGTTACGTCGGACGGGATAACTATGGCTACACCTTC.

This chain joins TRBV11-3 and TRBJ2-1; a possible D gene is TRBD2 (5 bases). V gave up 1 base and J gave up 10 bases, with 11 bases separating them. The CDR3 covers 13 residues. CDR1 and CDR2 from the germline V gene are SGHNT and YENEEA. For the CDR3, the DNA is TGTGCCAGCAGCTTAGGACCCCGGGAAGAGCAGTTCTTC. Translated, it gives CASSLGPREEQFF.

The chain carries TRBV4-3 and TRBJ2-5; TRBD1 might be the D (6 bases). The CDR3 sequence is 14 residues long. Germline V gene lookup returns CDR1 LGHNA and CDR2 YSLEER. V dropped 0 bases and J dropped 2 bases, with 7 bases sitting between them. The CDR3 protein is CASSQDQGQETQYF. The CDR3 bases are TGCGCCAGCAGCCAAGATCAGGGGCAAGAGACCCAGTACTTC.

The chain has TRBV19 and TRBJ2-1; a possible D gene is TRBD1 (6 bases). Trimming took 8 bases from V and 7 from J, leaving 12 bases between them. From germline, CDR1 is LNHDA and CDR2 SQIVND (reference sequence). The CDR3 runs to 12 residues. The CDR3 nucleotides read TGTGCCAGTCGTTTACAGGGAAATGAGCAGTTCTTC. Encoded protein: CASRLQGNEQFF.

This clone was observed once. This chain uses TRBV19 with TRBJ2-3; D is undetermined. CDR3 length: 15 residues. V was cut by 0 bases and J by 5 bases, with 12 bases left in between. Germline values: CDR1 LNHDA, CDR2 SQIVND (reference sequence). The CDR3 sequence is CASSIEKVSGDTQYF. CDR3 DNA sequence: TGTGCCAGTAGTATAGAGAAGGTTTCGGGAGATACGCAGTATTTT.

The genes are TRBV30 and TRBJ1-2; D unclear. The V and J ends lost 0 bases and 6 bases respectively, with 11 bases between them. Germline lookup yields CDR1 GTSNPN and CDR2 SVGIG (reference sequence). The CDR3 is 13 amino acids. In nucleotides, the CDR3 is TGTGCCTGGAGTGTCGGCCAGTTCGATGGCTACACCTTC. Protein: CAWSVGQFDGYTF.

The V call is TRBV5-1, the J call TRBJ2-1; 9 nucleotides align to TRBD2. The V and J ends lost 7 bases and 6 bases, in that order; junction bases with no gene match: 8. The CDR3 consists of 14 residues. CDR1 is SGHRS, CDR2 YFSETQ, per germline. The CDR3 sequence: CASCQGLAGNEQFF. The CDR3 DNA reads as TGCGCCAGCTGCCAGGGACTAGCCGGCAATGAGCAGTTCTTC.

The gene calls are TRBV11-2 and TRBJ2-3, with 8 bases that match TRBD2. Germline V CDR1 and CDR2: SGHAT, FQNNGV. J was trimmed by 2 bases and V by 1 base; bases with no gene match: 8. CDR3 size: 17 residues. The CDR3 coding sequence is TGTGCCAGCAGCTTAGGGTCGGCGGGGGGCCCCACAGATACGCAGTATTTT. This gives the protein CASSLGSAGGPTDTQYF.

This clone was found a few times. The V and J genes are TRBV4-2 and TRBJ1-6, with D tentatively TRBD1 (5 bases). V lost 0 bases to trimming and J lost 9 bases, with 21 bases between them. There are 18 residues in the CDR3. Germline values: CDR1 LGHNA, CDR2 YNFKEQ. DNA of the CDR3: TGTGCCAGCAGCCAAGAAGAGGGCAGGGTAGAGGGGAGTTCACCCCTCCACTTT. This translates into CASSQEEGRVEGSSPLHF.

The chain employs TRBV9 and TRBJ1-2; tentatively, D is TRBD1 (5 bases). The CDR3 has 17 residues. Trimming removed 0 bases at V and 2 bases at J, with 17 bases between. CDR1 and CDR2 (germline): SGDLS, YYNGEE. CDR3 protein: CASSVAPERGKNYGYTF. CDR3 DNA: TGTGCCAGCAGCGTAGCCCCCGAGAGGGGAAAGAACTATGGCTACACCTTC.

Note on this clone: Other DNA sequences in this sample translate to the same CDR3. This rearrangement joins TRBV19 to TRBJ2-5; 11 bases agree with TRBD2. This CDR3 is 16 amino acids long. Germline V lookup: CDR1 LNHDA, CDR2 SQIVND (reference sequence). J gave up 1 base and V 4 bases, and 5 bases lay outside the gene matches. The CDR3 sequence: CASSTPGTSGQETQYF. The DNA for the CDR3 is TGTGCCAGTAGTACCCCCGGGACTAGCGGCCAAGAGACCCAGTACTTC. The entire variable domain, with the rest obtained from reference TRBV19 and TRBJ2-5, is as follows: DGGITQSPKYLFRKEGQNVTLSCEQNLNHDAMYWYRQDPGQGLRLIYYSQIVNDFQKGDIAEGYSVSREKKESFPLTVTSAQKNPTAFYLCASSTPGTSGQETQYFGPGTRLLVL.

The chain employs TRBV18 and TRBJ2-5, with TRBD2 matching 9 bases. This CDR3 is built from 14 residues. Germline V gene lookup returns CDR1 KGHSH and CDR2 LQKENI. V gave up 2 bases and J gave up 4 bases; unmatched junction bases: 2. This CDR3 reads CASSPALAGETQYF. CDR3 in DNA: TGTGCCAGCTCACCAGCACTAGCGGGAGAGACCCAGTACTTC.

V and J are TRBV14 and TRBJ1-4; D is undetermined. Germline CDR1 and CDR2: SGHDN and FVKESK. V was pared by 4 bases and J by 10 bases, with 7 bases between. This CDR3 is 11 amino acids long. This CDR3 reads CASSRMGKLFF. The CDR3 nucleotides are TGTGCCAGCAGCCGAATGGGAAAACTGTTTTTT.

This chain joins TRBV30 and TRBJ2-7, with D perhaps matching TRBD1 (6 bases). The CDR3 has 14 amino acids. Trimming took off 2 bases at V and 4 bases at J, with 15 bases between the two ends. CDR1 is GTSNPN, CDR2 SVGIG, per germline (reference sequence). The CDR3 DNA follows: TGTGCCTGGAGTCCCATTACAGGGCGATACGAGCAGTACTTC. Amino acids: CAWSPITGRYEQYF.